This TCR beta chain derives from a study of blood T cell repertoires in COVID-19. This clone was counted once. The V end lost 5 bases, the J end lost 4 bases, and 10 bases lay between the germline ends. This CDR3 comprises 13 residues. The germline gives CDR1 LNHDA, CDR2 SQIVND (reference sequence). Assay: immunoSEQ multiplex PCR; the TCRdb copy retains only in-frame clones and omits some. The sample gives about 210,000 clones, approximately 80% of which show up once; 8.5% to 10% is in the top ten. In assigning cohorts, the study relied on participant-reported clinical history. This TCR derives from a woman aged 50 to 60 with acute COVID-19. The chain has TRBV19 and TRBJ2-3; D unresolved. The sequenced sample consisted of PBMCs or T cells enriched from blood (not recorded which). The CDR3 nucleotides read TGTGCCAGTAGTTATGGCCGGGCAGATACGCAGTATTTT. As protein: CASSYGRADTQYF. The full variable domain, completed using reference TRBV19 and TRBJ2-3, is DGGITQSPKYLFRKEGQNVTLSCEQNLNHDAMYWYRQDPGQGLRLIYYSQIVNDFQKGDIAEGYSVSREKKESFPLTVTSAQKNPTAFYLCASSYGRADTQYFGPGTRLTVL.